Listed below are T cell receptor beta chains from one sample, sequenced in a study of CD8+CD57+ T cells in acquired aplastic anemia. TCRdb processed the reads anew with MiXCR; each CDR3 protein has one entry. The data hold some 200,000 distinct CDR3 sequences, with approximately 48% observed a single time. The material sequenced was sorted CD4+, CD8+, or CD8+CD57+ T cells (not recorded which) from PBMCs. The receptors derive from a human donor with aplastic anemia. Both conserved end residues are part of each CDR3. Fields, in order: D gene, V gene, clone size, J gene, CDR3 protein, CDR3 DNA. The D gene is left open where the match is weak. Clone size is given for some rows only: seen once, a few or many times, or a class if the clone is expanded.

-	TRBV28	many	TRBJ2-7	CASWDSSVYEQYF	TGTGCCAGCTGGGACTCCTCGGTCTACGAGCAGTACTTC
-	TRBV9	-	TRBJ2-7	CASSVDASSSYEQYF	TGTGCCAGCAGCGTCGACGCATCTAGCTCCTACGAGCAGTACTTC
-	TRBV7-2	-	TRBJ1-5	CASTQNLNQPQHF	TGTGCCAGCACCCAAAATCTCAATCAGCCCCAGCATTTT
-	TRBV5-8	few	TRBJ1-6	CASSPGQYPDGPLHF	TGTGCCAGCAGCCCCGGACAGTACCCAGACGGGCCCCTCCACTTT
-	TRBV11-2	-	TRBJ1-3	CASSLRSRDSGNTIYF	TGTGCCAGCAGCTTGAGGTCCCGGGACTCTGGAAACACCATATATTTT
-	TRBV2	many	TRBJ2-2	CASSEIRPGELFF	TGTGCCAGCAGTGAAATTAGGCCCGGGGAGCTGTTTTTT
-	TRBV5-4	many	TRBJ2-5	CASSVFEGAETQYF	TGTGCCAGCAGTGTCTTTGAGGGCGCGGAGACCCAGTACTTC
TRBD2	TRBV27	-	TRBJ2-1	CASSLDWTSGYNEQFF	TGTGCCAGCAGTTTAGATTGGACTAGCGGCTACAATGAGCAGTTCTTC
TRBD2	TRBV20-1	few	TRBJ2-7	CSARDSGGFYEQYF	TGCAGTGCTAGAGATAGCGGGGGATTCTACGAGCAGTACTTC
TRBD1	TRBV20-1	many	TRBJ1-1	CSAKNRGGPFEAFF	TGCAGTGCTAAAAACAGGGGCGGCCCCTTCGAAGCTTTCTTT
TRBD1	TRBV10-2	-	TRBJ1-4	CASSESGQGGRLFF	TGCGCCAGCAGTGAGTCAGGACAGGGGGGTCGACTGTTTTTT
-	TRBV25-1	-	TRBJ1-1	CASSELRGDLNTEAFF	TGTGCCAGCAGTGAATTACGGGGGGACCTGAATACTGAAGCCTTCTTT
TRBD1	TRBV24-1	many	TRBJ2-1	CATSGRTGLSYNEQFF	TGTGCCACCAGTGGCCGGACAGGTCTATCCTACAATGAGCAGTTCTTC
-	TRBV5-5	many	TRBJ2-7	CASSLYGAPFSYEQYF	TGTGCCAGCAGCTTGTACGGGGCCCCCTTCTCCTACGAGCAGTACTTC
-	TRBV7-2	few	TRBJ1-2	CASSSYGGYTF	TGTGCCAGCAGCTCTTATGGAGGCTACACCTTC
-	TRBV6-4	-	TRBJ2-1	CASSDSMAGGGEQFF	TGTGCCAGCAGTGACTCGATGGCAGGGGGGGGTGAGCAGTTCTTC
TRBD1	TRBV19	-	TRBJ2-7	CASSDRAPSYEQYF	TGTGCCAGTAGCGACAGGGCCCCTTCCTACGAGCAGTACTTC
-	TRBV15	-	TRBJ1-1	CATSREGRSGTEAFF	TGTGCCACCAGCAGAGAGGGACGGTCGGGCACTGAAGCTTTCTTT
-	TRBV12-3/TRBV12-4	-	TRBJ1-5	CASSALENQPQHF	TGTGCCAGCAGTGCACTGGAGAATCAGCCCCAGCATTTT
-	TRBV13	many	TRBJ2-1	CASSLFRKEQFF	TGTGCCAGCAGCTTATTCCGGAAGGAGCAGTTCTTC
-	TRBV20-1	-	TRBJ2-3	CSANRDLSTDTQYF	TGCAGTGCTAACAGGGATCTTAGCACAGATACGCAGTATTTT
-	TRBV20-1	many	TRBJ2-2	CSAGTKSTGELFF	TGCAGTGCTGGGACGAAGAGTACCGGGGAGCTGTTTTTT
-	TRBV7-9	medium-sized	TRBJ1-1	CASSLEAREAFF	TGTGCCAGCAGCTTAGAGGCCAGGGAAGCTTTCTTT
-	TRBV28	-	TRBJ2-7	CASSPETVANEQYF	TGTGCCAGCAGTCCAGAGACAGTTGCCAACGAGCAGTACTTC
-	TRBV6-5	-	TRBJ1-2	CASSFVGGGYTF	TGTGCCAGCAGTTTTGTTGGGGGTGGCTACACCTTC
TRBD1	TRBV12-3/TRBV12-4	many	TRBJ1-4	CASSALQGAVGKLFF	TGTGCCAGCAGTGCGTTACAGGGGGCGGTTGGAAAACTGTTTTTT
-	TRBV2	-	TRBJ2-3	CASSVDYLTDTQYF	TGTGCCAGCAGCGTTGACTACCTCACAGATACGCAGTATTTT
-	TRBV7-2	many	TRBJ1-6	CASSLDSGAPYNSPLHF	TGTGCCAGCAGCTTAGACTCAGGGGCACCCTATAATTCACCCCTCCACTTT
TRBD2	TRBV13	many	TRBJ2-1	CASSPTSGGARSYNEQFF	TGTGCCAGCAGCCCGACTAGCGGGGGGGCCAGATCCTACAATGAGCAGTTCTTC
TRBD2	TRBV5-1	many	TRBJ2-1	CASSLLAGGPNEQFF	TGCGCCAGCAGCTTACTAGCGGGAGGACCGAATGAGCAGTTCTTC
TRBD1	TRBV12-3/TRBV12-4	-	TRBJ2-7	CASSLGGTGYEQYF	TGTGCCAGCAGTTTAGGAGGGACAGGGTACGAGCAGTACTTC
TRBD1	TRBV13	-	TRBJ1-1	CANNNRKGAKNTEAFF	TGTGCCAACAACAACCGGAAGGGGGCGAAGAACACTGAAGCTTTCTTT
-	TRBV27	-	TRBJ1-2	CASSSIGGANYGYTF	TGTGCCAGCAGTTCCATAGGAGGAGCTAACTATGGCTACACCTTC
-	TRBV18	many	TRBJ1-2	CASSGSGYTF	TGTGCCAGCTCCGGGAGTGGCTACACCTTC
-	TRBV7-3	many	TRBJ1-3	CASSEAGGAGNTIYF	TGTGCCAGCAGCGAGGCTGGGGGAGCTGGAAACACCATATATTTT
-	TRBV20-1	many	TRBJ2-7	CSASWMGYEQYF	TGCAGTGCTAGTTGGATGGGATACGAGCAGTACTTC
TRBD2	TRBV6-2/TRBV6-3	many	TRBJ2-1	CASSYRIAGPHEQFF	TGTGCCAGCAGTTACAGGATAGCGGGGCCTCATGAGCAGTTCTTC
-	TRBV29-1	-	TRBJ2-2	CSVAVTDTGELFF	TGCAGCGTTGCTGTGACAGACACCGGGGAGCTGTTTTTT
-	TRBV7-8	once	TRBJ1-5	CATARGDQPQHF	TGTGCTACCGCAAGGGGGGATCAGCCCCAGCATTTT
TRBD2	TRBV19	-	TRBJ2-7	CASLEREGYEQYF	TGTGCCAGTCTTGAGCGGGAGGGTTACGAGCAGTACTTC
-	TRBV29-1	many	TRBJ1-1	CSVRTGTGTGAFF	TGCAGCGTTCGCACCGGGACGGGAACGGGAGCTTTCTTT
-	TRBV9	many	TRBJ2-3	CASSVMGNDGDTQYF	TGTGCCAGCAGCGTAATGGGCAACGACGGGGATACGCAGTATTTT
TRBD1	TRBV5-1	-	TRBJ2-5	CASSLRDSPLGETQYF	TGCGCCAGCAGCCTACGGGACAGCCCTTTAGGAGAGACCCAGTACTTC
TRBD2	TRBV9	-	TRBJ2-1	CASSVRLAGDNEQFF	TGTGCCAGCAGCGTAAGGCTAGCGGGAGACAATGAGCAGTTCTTC
TRBD2	TRBV7-3	many	TRBJ2-3	CASTLAGGPTDTQYF	TGTGCCAGCACCCTAGCGGGGGGACCCACAGATACGCAGTATTTT
TRBD1	TRBV7-8	-	TRBJ1-5	CASSLGTGTGSNQPQHF	TGTGCCAGCAGCTTGGGTACCGGGACAGGAAGCAATCAGCCCCAGCATTTT
-	TRBV2	-	TRBJ1-2	CASSRSVESNYGYTF	TGTGCCAGCAGTAGATCCGTAGAGTCTAACTATGGCTACACCTTC
-	TRBV6-1	-	TRBJ1-3	CASSEDARVPGNTIYF	TGTGCCAGCAGTGAAGATGCCAGAGTCCCTGGAAACACCATATATTTT
-	TRBV7-2	many	TRBJ2-6	CASSLVSRGSGANVLTF	TGTGCCAGCAGCTTAGTATCTAGGGGCTCTGGGGCCAACGTCCTGACTTTC
-	TRBV10-3	-	TRBJ2-7	CAAGQAGYEQYF	TGTGCCGCCGGCCAAGCGGGCTACGAGCAGTACTTC
TRBD1	TRBV19	-	TRBJ1-4	CASSPTGSNEKLFF	TGTGCCAGTAGTCCGACAGGGTCTAATGAAAAACTGTTTTTT
-	TRBV7-8	-	TRBJ2-5	CASSSREGVTKETQYF	TGTGCCAGCAGCTCAAGGGAGGGGGTAACTAAAGAGACCCAGTACTTC
-	TRBV20-1	many	TRBJ2-7	CSALRGATAYEQYF	TGCAGTGCTCTGAGGGGGGCGACCGCCTACGAGCAGTACTTC
-	TRBV11-2	-	TRBJ1-1	CASSLPGWGRNTEAFF	TGTGCCAGCAGCCTCCCAGGCTGGGGGAGGAACACTGAAGCTTTCTTT
-	TRBV10-3	many	TRBJ1-6	CAISEKGPSSYNSPLHF	TGTGCCATCAGTGAGAAGGGACCGAGCTCCTATAATTCACCCCTCCACTTT